This entry is about one TCR beta chain. Antigen specificity is unknown. Produced via immunoSEQ multiplex PCR; TCRdb's table is partial and in-frame only. The repertoire holds 120,000 to 150,000 clones, with over 90% as singletons. Germline CDR1 is SGHAT and CDR2 is FQNNGV. The V and J ends lost 1 base and 6 bases respectively, with 8 bases between them. This CDR3 contains 13 residues. The entry originates in a study of CD4+ T cells in melanoma. Study outcomes and limitations: In melanoma, neoantigen-specific CD4+ T cells reportedly differed in differentiation state. CD8+ T cell, macrophage and B cell function reportedly correlated with neoantigen-specific CD4+ T cells.

This receptor was obtained from a human donor with melanoma. The chain couples TRBV11-2 to TRBJ2-3; D is undetermined. The CDR3 DNA reads TGTGCCAGCAGCTTAGCCACCTACGATACGCAGTATTTT. Translated, it gives CASSLATYDTQYF.